The rows below give T cell receptor beta chains drawn from one sample of a study of breast tumors, draining lymph nodes, adjacent tissues. TCRdb re-called the multiplex PCR reads with MiXCR, one entry per CDR3 protein. The sample lists approximately 300,000 distinct CDR3 sequences; under 35% were seen once. Input material: axillary lymph node tissue. These receptors were obtained from a female donor with breast cancer. Some clones in this sample may be carry-over from other donors' samples. Each CDR3 is given with its conserved first and last residue. A D gene is named only where the DNA matches it firmly. Rows give clone size only sometimes, using once, few, many, or a class for an expanded clone.

TRBJ1-2	TRBV29-1	NA	TRBD1	TGCAGCTACGGGACAGGGACCCAAAATAACTATGGCTACACCTTC	CSYGTGTQNNYGYTF
TRBJ1-2	TRBV19	many	TRBD1	TGTGCCAGTAGTATACGGGGTCTAGGACAGGGGACCGGCTACACCTTC	CASSIRGLGQGTGYTF
TRBJ2-7	TRBV11-2	NA	TRBD1	TGTGCCAGCAGCTTAGCTGGAACAGGGGGTCTTGAGCAGTACTTC	CASSLAGTGGLEQYF
TRBJ2-1	TRBV5-1	many	NA	TGCGCCAGCAGCCCCAGGGACGATGGTTCGTTCAAGCAGTTCTTC	CASSPRDDGSFKQFF
TRBJ1-1	TRBV13	few	TRBD1	TGTGCCAGCAGCCCGCGGACAGGGAACATGAACACTGAAGCTTTCTTT	CASSPRTGNMNTEAFF
TRBJ2-2	TRBV29-1	many	NA	TGCAGCGCAAGGGCAATGACGAACACCGGGGAGCTGTTTTTT	CSARAMTNTGELFF
TRBJ1-5	TRBV4-1	many	TRBD1	TGCGCCAGCAGCCAAGGACAGGGAAGCCAGCCCCAGCATTTT	CASSQGQGSQPQHF
TRBJ2-5	TRBV10-3	many	TRBD2	TGTGCCATCAGTGAGAAGCGGGGGCGAGAGACCCAGTACTTC	CAISEKRGRETQYF
TRBJ2-3	TRBV5-1	many	TRBD2	TGCGCCAGCAGCTTGCTCCGCGGGAGGGCAGATACGCAGTATTTT	CASSLLRGRADTQYF
TRBJ1-2	TRBV6-5	many	NA	TGTGCCAGCAGTTACGGTCAGGAGGCGGACTACACCTTC	CASSYGQEADYTF
TRBJ1-5	TRBV6-2/TRBV6-3	many	NA	TGTGCCAGCAGCCAGGCGGGCGGGGGCAATCAGCCCCAGCATTTT	CASSQAGGGNQPQHF
TRBJ2-7	TRBV3-1	few	TRBD1	TGTGCCAGCAGCCAAGGGACAGGGGGCATGGGGGAGCAGTACTTC	CASSQGTGGMGEQYF
TRBJ2-5	TRBV7-8	many	TRBD2	TGTGCCAGCAGCTCAAAGACTAGCGGGACCCAAGAGACCCAGTACTTC	CASSSKTSGTQETQYF
TRBJ2-5	TRBV19	many	NA	TGTGCCAGTAGTCTCAGTGGGGCCGTATCCGGGACCCAGTACTTC	CASSLSGAVSGTQYF
TRBJ2-1	TRBV14	NA	TRBD2	TGTGCCAGCAGCCAAGATCAGGGCGGGAGGGCCAGGGAGCAGTTCTTC	CASSQDQGGRAREQFF
TRBJ2-5	TRBV12-3/TRBV12-4	NA	NA	TGTGCCAGCAGTGCCGATGGAGGGGGCATGGAGACCCGGTACTTC	CASSADGGGMETRYF
TRBJ1-4	TRBV7-9	many	NA	TGTGCCAGCAGCCGCGGGGGAGAAGCTAATGAAAAACTGTTTTTT	CASSRGGEANEKLFF
TRBJ2-7	TRBV29-1	many	NA	TGCAGCGTTGAGGAGGCGGGATTCTACGAGCAGTACTTC	CSVEEAGFYEQYF
TRBJ1-2	TRBV5-6	many	TRBD1	TGTGCCAGCAGTCAATGGGACAGCCGGTATGGCTACACCTTC	CASSQWDSRYGYTF
TRBJ2-2	TRBV9	many	NA	TGTGCCAGCAGCCTTCAAGTGTCCGGGGAGCTGTTTTTT	CASSLQVSGELFF
TRBJ1-2	TRBV4-1	many	NA	TGCGCCAGCAGCCAAGAGGAGGGGGAGGGCTATGGCTACACCTTC	CASSQEEGEGYGYTF
TRBJ2-7	TRBV12-3/TRBV12-4	many	NA	TGTGCCAGCAGTTTCCGGCGGCCGCCGACCTACGAGCAGTACTTC	CASSFRRPPTYEQYF
TRBJ2-1	TRBV19	many	TRBD1	TGTGCCAGTAGTAACCGGGACAGGGGAGCCGATGAGCAGTTCTTC	CASSNRDRGADEQFF
TRBJ1-2	TRBV19	NA	NA	TGTGCCAGTAGTATAGGTGCCAGACAAACTAACTATGGCTACACCTTC	CASSIGARQTNYGYTF
TRBJ2-3	TRBV9	NA	TRBD2	TGTGCCAGCAGCGTAGGACTAGCGGGTAGAGCAGATACGCAGTATTTT	CASSVGLAGRADTQYF
TRBJ2-7	TRBV5-1	many	NA	TGCGCCAGCAGCTTGGGAAATCCTGACGAGCAGTACTTC	CASSLGNPDEQYF
TRBJ2-3	TRBV27	NA	TRBD2	TGTGCCAGCAGTATCCCCACTAGCGCCCCTAGCACAGATACGCAGTATTTT	CASSIPTSAPSTDTQYF